This entry lists 8 T cell receptor beta chains sequenced from one sample in a study of response to subunit inactivated influenza vaccine. TCRdb processed the RT-PCR reads anew with MiXCR; each CDR3 protein has one entry. The data show hundreds of thousands of distinct CDR3 sequences, with about 7.6% seen just once and approximately 13% held by the top ten. Sequenced material: PBMCs from blood, taken less than 30 months after vaccination. The origin of the receptors is a man between 50 and 69 years old who received an inactivated influenza vaccine.

The genes are TRBV5-4 and TRBJ1-3, with unresolved D. Germline CDR1 reads SGHNT; CDR2 reads YYREEE (reference sequence). Trimming took off 4 bases at V and 2 bases at J, with 10 bases between the two ends. The CDR3 loop spans 14 amino acids. CDR3 in amino acids: CASSREATGNTIYF. The CDR3 nucleotides read TGTGCCAGCAGCCGAGAGGCCACTGGAAACACCATATATTTT.

The chain carries TRBV7-9 and TRBJ2-7; D is possibly TRBD2 (5 bases). Trimming took off 2 bases at V and 6 bases at J, with 11 bases between the two ends. The CDR3 runs 13 residues. Germline assignment: CDR1 SEHNR and CDR2 FQNEAQ (reference sequence). This CDR3 reads CASSLYPGVEQYF. The CDR3 nucleotides are TGTGCCAGCAGCTTATATCCCGGGGTCGAGCAGTACTTC.

This clonotype was seen a few times. This chain joins TRBV4-1 and TRBJ2-3, with D maybe TRBD1 (5 bases). From germline, CDR1 is MGHRA and CDR2 YSYEKL. The CDR3 consists of 16 residues. V was cut by 0 bases and J by 2 bases, with 12 bases left in between. DNA of the CDR3: TGCGCCAGCAGCCAAGATTTGGGGCCCTACACAGATACGCAGTATTTT. This encodes CASSQDLGPYTDTQYF.

This clonotype was found many times. The chain carries TRBV7-9 and TRBJ2-1, with 8 bases fitting TRBD1. This CDR3 has 15 residues. CDR1 and CDR2 (germline): SEHNR, FQNEAQ (reference sequence). V shed 1 base and J 1 base; nucleotides not matched to a gene: 0. The CDR3 protein is CASSLDRGSYNEQFF. The CDR3 DNA reads as TGTGCCAGCAGCTTAGACAGGGGGTCCTACAATGAGCAGTTCTTC.

This clonotype was counted at least ten times. The chain has TRBV7-9 and TRBJ2-5; 13 positions agree with TRBD2. Germline CDR1 is SEHNR and CDR2 is FQNEAQ (reference sequence). This CDR3 spans 15 amino acids. V shed 1 base and J 4 bases; nucleotides not matched to a gene: 0. Here the CDR3 DNA reads TGTGCCAGCAGCTTAGGACTAGCGGGGGGAGAGACCCAGTACTTC. Amino acids: CASSLGLAGGETQYF.

This clonotype has only a few counts. The chain uses TRBV28 and TRBJ2-7, with 7 bases that match TRBD2. V was pared by 6 bases and J by 0 bases, with 5 bases of the junction left unmatched. The CDR3 extends over 14 amino acids. Germline CDR1 MDHEN, CDR2 SYDVKM. The CDR3 protein is CASRWAGDSYEQYF. In DNA, the CDR3 is TGTGCCAGCAGGTGGGCGGGAGACTCCTACGAGCAGTACTTC.

The chain combines TRBV7-9 with TRBJ2-7, with D possibly being TRBD2 (6 bases). This CDR3 is 14 amino acids long. The V end lost 5 bases, the J end lost 7 bases, and 18 bases lay between the germline ends. CDR1 SEHNR and CDR2 FQNEAQ come from the germline V gene (reference sequence). In DNA, the CDR3 is TGTGCCAGCAGCCCCACATACACGGGGGATGAGCAGTACTTC. Amino acid sequence: CASSPTYTGDEQYF.

The chain couples TRBV5-5 to TRBJ1-4, with TRBD1 identical over 9 bases. Germline V lookup: CDR1 SGHKS, CDR2 YYEKEE (reference sequence). There are 15 residues in the CDR3. The ends lost 5 bases at V and 7 bases at J; junction bases unmatched: 9. CDR3 DNA sequence: TGTGCCAGCAGACTGCCGGGACAGGGCCGTGAAAAACTGTTTTTT. Its protein product is CASRLPGQGREKLFF.